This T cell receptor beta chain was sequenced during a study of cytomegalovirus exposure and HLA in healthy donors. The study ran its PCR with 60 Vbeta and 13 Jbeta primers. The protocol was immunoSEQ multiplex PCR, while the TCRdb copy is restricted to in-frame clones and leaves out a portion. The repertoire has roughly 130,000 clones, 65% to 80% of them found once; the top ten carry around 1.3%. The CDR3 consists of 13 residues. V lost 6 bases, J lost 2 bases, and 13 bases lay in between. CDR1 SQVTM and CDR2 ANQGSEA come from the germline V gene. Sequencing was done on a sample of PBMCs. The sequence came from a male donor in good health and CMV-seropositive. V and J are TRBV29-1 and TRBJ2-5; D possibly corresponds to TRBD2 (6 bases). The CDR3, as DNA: TGCAGCGTCAAAGGGGCGGGGCAAGAGACCCAGTACTTC. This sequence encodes CSVKGAGQETQYF.